The present T cell receptor (beta chain) was sequenced within a study of CD8+CD57+ T cells in acquired aplastic anemia. Overall study findings and caveats: For CD8+ Simpson's diversity, patients and controls showed no significant difference.

Worth noting for this clonotype: Its antigen is unknown.

TCR beta VDJ and CDR3 profiling used genomic DNA as template. TCRdb called the reads again in MiXCR, with one record for every CDR3 protein. This table holds 150,000 to 200,000 distinct CDR3 sequences, roughly half found once. CD8+CD57+ cell expansion had been shown by flow cytometry in patients chosen for sequencing. All patients had severe acquired aplastic anemia. CDR3 length: 19 amino acids. V trimming: 4 bases; J trimming: 2 bases; junction bases outside the gene matches: 13. The germline gives CDR1 SGHAT, CDR2 FQDESV (reference sequence). The sample comprised sorted CD4+, CD8+, or CD8+CD57+ T cells (not recorded which) from PBMCs. The J gene is TRBJ2-7, the V gene TRBV11-1, with 14 bases lining up with TRBD2. The sequence was collected from a human donor with aplastic anemia. The CDR3 region is CASSSRQRLAGGRTYEQYF. CDR3 sequence (DNA): TGTGCCAGCAGCTCTAGACAGAGACTAGCGGGGGGGCGGACCTACGAGCAGTACTTC.